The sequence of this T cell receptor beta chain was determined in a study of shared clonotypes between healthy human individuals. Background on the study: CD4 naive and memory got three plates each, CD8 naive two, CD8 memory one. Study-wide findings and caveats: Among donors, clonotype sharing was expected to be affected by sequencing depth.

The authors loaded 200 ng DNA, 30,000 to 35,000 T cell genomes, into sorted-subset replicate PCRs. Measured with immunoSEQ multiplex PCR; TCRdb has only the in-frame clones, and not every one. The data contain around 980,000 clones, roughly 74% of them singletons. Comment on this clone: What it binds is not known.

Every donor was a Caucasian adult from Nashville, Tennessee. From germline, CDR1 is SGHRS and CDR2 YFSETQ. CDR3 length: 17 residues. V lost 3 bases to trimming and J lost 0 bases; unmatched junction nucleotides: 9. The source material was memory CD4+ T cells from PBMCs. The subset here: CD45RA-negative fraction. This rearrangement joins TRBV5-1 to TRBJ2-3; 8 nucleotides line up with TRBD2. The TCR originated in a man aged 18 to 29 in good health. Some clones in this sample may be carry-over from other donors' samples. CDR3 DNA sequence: TGCGCCAGCAGCTCCCGGGGGGGCGGTCCTAGCACAGATACGCAGTATTTT. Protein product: CASSSRGGGPSTDTQYF.